A single sample gave rise to the 10 T cell receptor beta chains below, sequenced in a study of metastatic and nonmetastatic thyroid tumors. Treatment of any kind had been given to no patient before thyroid surgery. TCRdb re-called the PCR reads with MiXCR. The sample consists of some 26,000 clones, 3.5% to 4.5% of them appearing once. Sequencing was performed on blood. Receptors were obtained from a male donor with papillary thyroid cancer or a benign thyroid nodule (not recorded which). Some clones in this sample may be carry-over from other donors' samples.

This clone was recorded at least ten times. Just one base apart from a much larger clone, this may be a read error. The gene calls are TRBV14 and TRBJ1-3; D gene ambiguous. Per the germline V gene, CDR1 is SGHDN and CDR2 is FVKESK. The CDR3 extends over 14 amino acids. CDR3 DNA sequence: TGTGCCAGCAGCCAAGCGTTTATCGGAAACACCATGTATTTT. It yields the protein CASSQAFIGNTMYF.

This clone is medium-sized. This sequence joins TRBV5-1 and TRBJ2-2, with a weak D call TRBD1 (6 bases). The germline V and J ends were trimmed by 0 bases and 7 bases, with 10 bases remaining between them. The CDR3 covers 14 residues. Per the germline V gene, CDR1 is SGHRS and CDR2 is YFSETQ. The CDR3 protein is CASSLGQVGGELFF. The CDR3 DNA is TGCGCCAGCAGCTTGGGACAGGTGGGCGGGGAGCTGTTTTTT.

By frequency in the sample, this clone is medium-sized (0.01 to 0.1%). The chain recombines TRBV27 with TRBJ1-2, with D hard to call. Germline values: CDR1 MNHEY, CDR2 SMNVEV (reference sequence). This CDR3 has 14 amino acids. Trimming left V 2 bases short and J 7 bases short, with 14 bases between. CDR3 loop: CASSLVGSRGGYTF. As DNA, the CDR3 is TGTGCCAGCAGTTTAGTGGGCAGCCGGGGTGGCTACACCTTC.

Relative to its sample, this clone is medium-sized. The rearrangement uses TRBV24-1 and TRBJ2-7; a possible D gene is TRBD2 (5 bases). Trimming took 4 bases from V and 7 from J, leaving 19 bases between them. CDR3 length: 15 amino acids. The germline V gene has CDR1 KGHDR and CDR2 SFDVKD. CDR3 residues: CATSDTSGSGGEQYF. CDR3 coding DNA: TGTGCCACCAGTGACACCTCGGGGTCTGGTGGAGAGCAGTACTTC.

This clone has only a few counts. Here the CDR3 omits its conserved ending phenylalanine or tryptophan, so a read error is the likely source. The genes are TRBV11-2 and TRBJ2-3; D uncertain. The CDR3 is 16 amino acids. The V gene's germline CDR1 is SGHAT and CDR2 FQNNGV. V lost 5 bases, J lost 0 bases, and 15 bases lay in between. CDR3 region: CASSPRPSTSTDTQYS. In DNA, the CDR3 is TGTGCCAGCAGCCCCCGCCCCTCTACTAGCACAGATACGCAGTATTCT.

This clone was counted at least ten times. Possible read error: a much larger clone is one base away. The same CDR3 can be traced to other DNA sequences in this sample. This rearrangement joins TRBV29-1 to TRBJ1-1; D unresolved. V was shortened by 6 bases and J by 5 bases, with 10 bases between the two germline ends. The CDR3 extends over 11 amino acids. In germline, CDR1 is SQVTM, CDR2 ANQGSEA. CDR3 bases: TGCAGCGTCGTGACATATACTGAAGCTTTCTTT. Amino acid sequence: CSVVTYTEAFF.

Relative to its sample, this clone is medium-sized (0.01 to 0.1%). The rearrangement links TRBV19 to TRBJ1-1; D is ambiguous. CDR3 length equals 14 residues. V lost 2 bases, J lost 6 bases, and 13 bases lay in between. Germline loops: CDR1 LNHDA, CDR2 SQIVND (reference sequence). The DNA for the CDR3 is TGTGCCAGTAGTATAATGGAGGCCCCGGCTGAAGCTTTCTTT. It encodes CASSIMEAPAEAFF. The whole variable domain, remainder taken from reference TRBV19 and TRBJ1-1, is DGGITQSPKYLFRKEGQNVTLSCEQNLNHDAMYWYRQDPGQGLRLIYYSQIVNDFQKGDIAEGYSVSREKKESFPLTVTSAQKNPTAFYLCASSIMEAPAEAFFGQGTRLTVV.

The genes are TRBV7-9 and TRBJ1-2, with TRBD1 matching 10 bases. This CDR3 region has 14 residues. V was pared by 4 bases and J by 4 bases, with 3 bases of the junction left unmatched. From germline, CDR1 is SEHNR and CDR2 FQNEAQ (reference sequence). Here the CDR3 DNA reads TGTGCCAGCAGCTCCGACAGGGGGCCCTATGGCTACACCTTC. Its translation: CASSSDRGPYGYTF.

Ten or more counts support this clone. The V and J genes are TRBV3-1 and TRBJ2-2, with D hard to call. There are 15 residues in the CDR3. The V and J ends lost 4 bases and 10 bases respectively, with 19 bases between them. The germline gives CDR1 LGHDT, CDR2 YNNKEL (reference sequence). The CDR3 DNA reads as TGTGCCAGCAGCCCCTTAACGCCAGTATTTGAGGAGCTGTTTTTT. It translates to CASSPLTPVFEELFF.

In regard to this clone: A much larger clone is a single base away; this may be a read error. The chain combines TRBV7-9 with TRBJ2-7; weak D call: TRBD1 (5 bases). This CDR3 is 13 amino acids long. Germline loops: CDR1 SEHNR, CDR2 FQNEAQ (reference sequence). With 7 bases removed from V and 3 bases from J, the gap between germline ends came to 13 bases. The CDR3 DNA is TGTGCCAGCAATCCCAGCAGGGTCTACGAGCAGTACTTC. The encoded protein is CASNPSRVYEQYF.